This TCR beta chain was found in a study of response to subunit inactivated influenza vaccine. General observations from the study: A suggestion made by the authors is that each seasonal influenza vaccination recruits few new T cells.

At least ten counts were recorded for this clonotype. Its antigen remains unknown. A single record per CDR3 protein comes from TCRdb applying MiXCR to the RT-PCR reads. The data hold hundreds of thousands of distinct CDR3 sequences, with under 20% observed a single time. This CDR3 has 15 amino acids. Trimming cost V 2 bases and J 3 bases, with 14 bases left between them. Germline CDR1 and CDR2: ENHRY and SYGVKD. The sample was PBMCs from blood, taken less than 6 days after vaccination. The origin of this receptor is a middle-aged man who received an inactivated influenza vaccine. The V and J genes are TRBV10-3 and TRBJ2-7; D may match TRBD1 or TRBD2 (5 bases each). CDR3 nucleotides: TGTGCCATCAGTGAGACCGGGACGCTGGTCTACGAGCAGTACTTC. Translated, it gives CAISETGTLVYEQYF.